The T cell receptor beta chain described here comes from a study of T-cell memory formation after mild COVID-19 (dated by TCRdb to 2020 to 2023). About the full investigation: TCR sequence clusters from the two donors were largely donor specific. The cohort comprised two young, previously healthy adult volunteers, one female and one male. In a couple of donors, T-cell clones that expanded and contracted after mild COVID-19 were followed by sequencing TCRalpha and TCRbeta repertoires longitudinally. Overall study results and their limits: SARS-CoV-2 specificity was not confirmed for the second-wave clones peaking on day 37. The study included only a couple of mild cases, and larger cohorts that include severe cases with pre-infection samples were judged to be necessary. Some responding clones were detected in pre-infection memory, which suggested that pre-existing cross-reactive memory T cells had joined the SARS-CoV-2 response. Contracting CD4+ clones turned up mainly in the CM and EM memory subsets, whereas EMRA was where CD8+ clones were enriched. Balanced CD4/CD8 phenotypes were observed for clones contracting from day 15 to 85, whereas a bias towards CD4+ was observed for a second wave of clones expanding from day 15 to 37.

Between the V and J ends, shortened by 6 bases and 0 bases respectively, the junction contains 14 bases. The CDR3 holds 15 amino acids from the cysteine to the phenylalanine. Left in the record is the CDR3 DNA by itself, 45 bases read in frame from the first base. According to the germline V gene, CDR1 reads SGHTA and CDR2 reads FQGNSA. The run used an Illumina NovaSeq 6000. TCRalpha and TCRbeta cDNA libraries were built by 5'RACE with constant-segment primers, adding sample barcodes and unique molecular identifiers. Trizol reagent was used to extract RNA from every sample. The libraries were amplified in two PCR steps, and the second step added a second sample barcode and Illumina TruSeq adapters. Libraries were sequenced on an Illumina NovaSeq with 2 x 150 bp paired-end reads. Per the source publication's procedure: Demultiplexing of reads and collapsing into UMI-guided consensus sequences were performed with migec v1.2.7. Using mixcr v2.1.11, UMI consensuses were aligned to TRA and TRB V and J templates and then assembled into clonotypes. Expanded or contracted clonotypes were those called significant by both edgeR and NoisET, with noise models trained on biological replicates. For edgeR calls, a false discovery rate-adjusted p below 0.01 and a log2 fold-change threshold of 1 were applied. As an exploratory analysis of dynamics, PCA with hierarchical clustering was applied to max-normalized trajectories of the 1000 most abundant clonotypes. The CD4 or CD8 phenotype of responding clones was assigned using the separately sequenced CD4+ and CD8+ repertoires. Through fastp at Q25 and MiXCR, TCRdb rebuilt clones from the public reads, retaining in-frame beta chains. Merged by CDR3 protein, the rows form single entries marked with the most common genes and DNA. Clone size and V and J calls follow TCRdb, not the original study. The sample table holds about 360,000 distinct CDR3 sequences, of which 14% were seen once. The ten largest clonotypes hold roughly 22% of the sample.

Ficoll-Paque density gradient centrifugation was the method used to isolate PBMCs. This clonotype came up a few times. There is no known antigen for this receptor. The sample holds no much larger clone one base away, and base qualities are not on file. The V gene is TRBV7-2 and the J gene is TRBJ1-1, with TRBD1 perhaps the D gene, on 6 matching bases. The sequence came from a man between 18 and 35 years old who had mild COVID-19 (a few samples of this study predate the infection). The sample titles of this study are shuffled in the database, so cell type and time point are left out; the donor was told from shared clones. The material sequenced was PBMCs or a T cell subset sorted from them (not recorded which). The bases are TGTGCCAGCAGTACCGCCGGGACACTGAACACTGAAGCTTTCTTT. The encoded protein is CASSTAGTLNTEAFF.